This TCR beta chain was identified during a study of blood T cell repertoires in COVID-19. This CDR3 has 11 amino acids. Germline lookup yields CDR1 SGHNT and CDR2 YYREEE (reference sequence). The V end lost 4 bases, the J end lost 8 bases, and 9 bases lay between the germline ends. TCRdb keeps only in-frame clones here, not all; method: immunoSEQ multiplex PCR. The repertoire holds about 200,000 clones, with 86% as singletons. Cohorts were assigned according to the clinical history that participants reported. This TCR derives from a man between 35 and 55 years old with acute COVID-19. The sequenced sample consisted of PBMCs or T cells enriched from blood (not recorded which). The gene calls are TRBV5-4 and TRBJ1-2; D is unresolved. The CDR3 DNA follows: TGTGCCAGCAGCCCGGGAGCGGGCTACACCTTC. Translation gives CASSPGAGYTF.